This TCR beta chain was recovered during a study of blood T cell repertoires in COVID-19. Overall study: There were acute and convalescent COVID-19 samples, and they came from the United States, Italy and Spain. The analysed material was cDNA or gDNA that came from T cells, B-cell-depleted T cells, or PBMCs.

Original handling: By means of reference gene primer amplification, nucleated cell counts were estimated. Sequencing used immunoSEQ multiplex PCR; TCRdb keeps in-frame clones, though not all of them. Clone size and V and J calls were adopted from that table, with D and trimming inferred from the DNA. The data contain about 180,000 clones, around 83% of them singletons. Germline lookup yields CDR1 SGHDT and CDR2 YYEEEE. V dropped 4 bases and J dropped 11 bases, with 18 bases sitting between them. The CDR3 covers 13 residues. The genes are TRBV5-6 and TRBJ1-1; TRBD1 might be the D (6 bases). The sequence derives from a woman aged 25 to 45 with active or convalescent COVID-19. The material sequenced was peripheral blood. CDR3: CASSPHGQLEAFF. The CDR3, as DNA: TGTGCCAGCAGCCCTCACGGACAGCTTGAGGCTTTCTTT.